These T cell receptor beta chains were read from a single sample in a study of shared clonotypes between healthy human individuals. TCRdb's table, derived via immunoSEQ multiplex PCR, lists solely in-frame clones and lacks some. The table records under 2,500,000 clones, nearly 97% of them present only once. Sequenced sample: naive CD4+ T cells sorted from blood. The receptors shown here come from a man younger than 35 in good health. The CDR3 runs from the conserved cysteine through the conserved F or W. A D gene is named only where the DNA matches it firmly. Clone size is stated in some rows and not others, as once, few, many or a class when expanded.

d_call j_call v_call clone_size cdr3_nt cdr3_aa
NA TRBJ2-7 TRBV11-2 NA TGTGCCAGCAGCTTAGATCGGGCTGGCTCCTACGAGCAGTACTTC CASSLDRAGSYEQYF
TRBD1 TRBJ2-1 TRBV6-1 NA TGTGCCAGCAGTGGACAGGACAGGGGGTTTGATGAGCAGTTCTTC CASSGQDRGFDEQFF
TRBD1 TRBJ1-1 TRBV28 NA TGTGCCAGCAGCCACGGGACAGTTGGGGTGAACACTGAAGCTTTCTTT CASSHGTVGVNTEAFF
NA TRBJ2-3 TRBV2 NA TGTGCCAGCAGTGAAAAGGGGACGGGAACAGATACGCAGTATTTT CASSEKGTGTDTQYF
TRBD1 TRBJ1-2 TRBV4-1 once TGCGCCAGCAGCCTGCTCCCCGGGACAGGGACCATCAACAACTATGGCTACACCTTC CASSLLPGTGTINNYGYTF
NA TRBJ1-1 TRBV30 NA TGTGCCTGGAGGCCCCACACGAACACTGAAGCTTTCTTT CAWRPHTNTEAFF
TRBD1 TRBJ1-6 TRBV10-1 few TGCGCCAGCAGTGAGCGGACAGGGGGCTCTTCACCCCTCCACTTT CASSERTGGSSPLHF
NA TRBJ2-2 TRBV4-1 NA TGCGCCAGCAGCCAAGATATTTTGGCTAACACCGGGGAGCTGTTTTTT CASSQDILANTGELFF
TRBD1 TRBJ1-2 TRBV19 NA TGTGCCAGTAGTATATTCGAAACAGGGGCGAGTAACTATGGCTACACCTTC CASSIFETGASNYGYTF
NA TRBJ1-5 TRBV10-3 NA TGTGCCATCAGTGGGGCAGCTGTCCAGCCCCAGCATTTT CAISGAAVQPQHF
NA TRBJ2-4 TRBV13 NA TGTGCCAGCAGCTTAGGAGGGAGCCAAAACATTCAGTACTTC CASSLGGSQNIQYF
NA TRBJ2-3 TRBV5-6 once TGTGCCAGCAGCTTGTCCCGGGAAACAGATACGCAGTATTTT CASSLSRETDTQYF
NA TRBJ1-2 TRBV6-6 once TGTGCCAGCGGCCAATTTGGCTACACCTTC CASGQFGYTF
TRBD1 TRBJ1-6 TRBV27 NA TGTGCCAGCAGCCCGGGACAGCCCGACCCACCCCTCCACTTT CASSPGQPDPPLHF
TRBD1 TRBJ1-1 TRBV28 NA TGTGCCAGCAGTTGGGCAGGGGGATTGGTGAACACTGAAGCTTTCTTT CASSWAGGLVNTEAFF
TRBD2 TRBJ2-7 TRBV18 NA TGTGCCAGCTCACGAGGCCTAGGGACTAGCGGGAGGACGTCCTACGAGCAGTACTTC CASSRGLGTSGRTSYEQYF
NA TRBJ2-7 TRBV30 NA TGTGCCTGGAACGCCGGGTCCGCCCGATACTTC CAWNAGSARYF
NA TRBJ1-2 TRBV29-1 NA TGCAGCGTTGTAGTCCTGGAGACAGTCAACTATGGCTACACCTTC CSVVVLETVNYGYTF
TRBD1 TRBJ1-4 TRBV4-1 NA TGCGCCAGCAGCCAAGAAGGTTTACGTACAGGGGGTGCAAAACTGTTTTTT CASSQEGLRTGGAKLFF
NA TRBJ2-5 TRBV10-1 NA TGCGCCAGCAGTAGAAGCGAACAAGAGACCCAGTACTTC CASSRSEQETQYF
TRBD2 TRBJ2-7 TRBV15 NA TGTGCCACCAGCACTAGCGGGGGGGCTTTTAGTTACGAGCAGTACTTC CATSTSGGAFSYEQYF
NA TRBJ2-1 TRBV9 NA TGTGCCAGCAGCGTAGCTGAAGGTGAGCAGTTCTTC CASSVAEGEQFF
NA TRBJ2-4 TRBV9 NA TGTGCCAGCAGCGTAGATCTGACAGTCAAAAACATTCAGTACTTC CASSVDLTVKNIQYF
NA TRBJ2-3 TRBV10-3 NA TGTGCCCTGTCGAGTGAGCAGGGGCGGACTATGGATACGCAGTATTTT CALSSEQGRTMDTQYF
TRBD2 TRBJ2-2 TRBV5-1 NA TGCGCCAGCAGTTGGACTAGCTTGACCGGGGAGCTGTTTTTT CASSWTSLTGELFF
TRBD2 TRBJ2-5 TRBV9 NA TGTGCCAGCAGCCCCCCGGGACTAGAAGAGACCCAGTACTTC CASSPPGLEETQYF
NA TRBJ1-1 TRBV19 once TGTGCCAGTAGAAAAGTGGGAGCCACTGAAGCTTTCTTT CASRKVGATEAFF
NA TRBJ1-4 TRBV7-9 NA TGTGCCAGCAGCTTAGAGCCGGAGCCGATTACAACTAATGAAAAACTGTTTTTT CASSLEPEPITTNEKLFF
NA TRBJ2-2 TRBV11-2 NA TGTGCCAGCAGCCTCTCGTTCCAGGGAGGCACCGGGGAGCTGTTTTTT CASSLSFQGGTGELFF
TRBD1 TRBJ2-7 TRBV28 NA TGTGCCAGCGTACCGACAGGGGCCTCCTACGAGCAGTACTTC CASVPTGASYEQYF
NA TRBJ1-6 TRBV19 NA TGTGCCAGTAGTCCCTCGCTTTGGGCACCCCTCCACTTT CASSPSLWAPLHF
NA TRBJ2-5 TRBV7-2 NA TGTGCCAGCAGCTTAGTCGGCAGGGAAGAGACCCAGTACTTC CASSLVGREETQYF
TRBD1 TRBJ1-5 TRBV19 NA TGTGCCAGTAGTATAGAGGGGGGACAGGTCAATCAGCCCCAGCATTTT CASSIEGGQVNQPQHF
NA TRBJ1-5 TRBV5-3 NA TGTGCCAGAAGTTACCGATTTTCGGGGGGAAGCAATCAGCCCCAGCATTTT CARSYRFSGGSNQPQHF
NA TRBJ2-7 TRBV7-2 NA TGTGCCAGCAGCTTCTACAGGACCTACGAGCAGTACTTC CASSFYRTYEQYF
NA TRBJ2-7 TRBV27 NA TGTGCCAGCAGTTTCGAGTACTCTTACGAGCAGTACTTC CASSFEYSYEQYF
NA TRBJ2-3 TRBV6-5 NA TGTGCCAGCAGATCTTTTGGAGGGACGGAAGATACGCAGTATTTT CASRSFGGTEDTQYF
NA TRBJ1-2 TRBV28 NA TGTGCCAGCAGTTTATCGGGGAGGTCCGGCTACACCTTC CASSLSGRSGYTF
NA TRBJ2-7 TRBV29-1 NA TGCAGCGTTGTTGGGGACGGGAGCTACGAGCAGTACTTC CSVVGDGSYEQYF
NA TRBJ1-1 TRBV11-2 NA TGTGCCAGCAGCTTACTACAGGGAGTCGCTGAAGCTTTCTTT CASSLLQGVAEAFF
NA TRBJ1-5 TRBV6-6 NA TGTGCCAGCACCGGAGCCCAAAAGACCAGCAATCAGCCCCAGCATTTT CASTGAQKTSNQPQHF